This TCR beta chain derives from a study of blood T cell repertoires in acute mononucleosis (dated by TCRdb to about 2020). About the investigation overall: Acute-phase samples, which represented the primary response, were collected within 2 weeks of symptom onset. A mean blood EBV load of 3.8 log10 genome copies per million B cells was observed during acute infection, and a mean blood EBV load of 2.6 was observed at convalescence. In acute infection, YVL-BR-specific cells made up a mean of about 2.1% of blood CD8 T cells and GLC-BM-specific cells made up a mean of roughly 1.1%.

Summary of the overall study and its limitations: For BRLF1 (YVL-BR), a dominant role in TCR repertoire selection was played by TCRalpha CDR3 motifs, whereas only a minimal role was played by TCRbeta. Because only a fraction of each donor's blood was analyzed, sampling error might partly explain the low overlap between acute and convalescent clonotypes. With only a few donors in the cohort, group averages were based on very few individuals. Only around 10% of unique acute clonotypes persisted into convalescence, yet these made up most of the response; new diverse de novo clonotypes seemingly replaced the rest.

At least ten counts were recorded for this clone. A far larger clone is one nucleotide away, so this likely arose from a read error. Read against the paper, the sample's time point label means: acute infectious mononucleosis, at clinical presentation within 2 weeks of symptom onset (visit 1). Over primary infection, the study followed CD8 T cell responses to two immunodominant EBV epitopes: BRLF1 109 (YVL-BR) and BMLF1 280 (GLC-BM). Primary EBV infection was indicated by a positive serum heterophile antibody test and EBV viral capsid antigen-specific IgM. Magnetic positive selection (MACS) was first used to enrich total CD8 T cells from PBMCs. A FACSAria III was used to sort live CD3+ CD8+ tetramer+ cells to a purity above 90%. Cells were sorted with a PE-conjugated tetramer loaded with the BRLF1 109-117 peptide. At both acute infection and convalescence, EBV epitope-specific CD8 T cells were tetramer-sorted, and the TCR repertoires of those cells were deep-sequenced directly ex vivo. Donors were a few people aged roughly 18 to 29 with clinical acute infectious mononucleosis and laboratory evidence of primary EBV infection. Heparinized peripheral blood was drawn at clinical presentation with mononucleosis symptoms and was drawn again about 6 months later. PBMCs were isolated by Ficoll-Paque density gradient centrifugation.

Total RNA from at least 9,500 sorted tetramer+ CD8 T cells was reverse transcribed into cDNA for TCR profiling. CDR3 regions were PCR-amplified with primers annealing to V and J regions, and unique molecular identifiers were added to track templates. Profiling of the TCRalpha and TCRbeta chains was done on the immunoSEQ platform, including the sequencing and error-correction standards of that platform. The original pipeline was this. Clonal copy numbers were corrected for sequencing and PCR errors, and IMGT conventions were followed to define CDR3s. Only productive rearrangements were analyzed, using immunoSEQ Analyzer versions 2.0 and 3.0, with gene-pairing frequencies processed further in Microsoft Excel. Circos plots were used to visualize V-J pairings, and MEME together with a custom motifSearch program was used to find CDR3 motifs. The probability of generation of TCR sequences was calculated using the OLGA algorithm. Clonotypes found at both visits were termed persistent, clonotypes found only in the acute phase were termed nonpersistent, and clonotypes found only at convalescence were termed de novo. Any amino acid clonotype used by more than one donor was defined as a public TCR. TCRdb retrieved this table from immuneACCESS and kept in-frame rearrangements only. Not all clones are present; in checked studies, unresolved V genes account for under half, and no reason is known for the remainder. That table furnishes V, J and clone size, whereas the DNA furnished D and trimming. This sample holds 7,000 to 9,000 clones; 25% were observed only once. Clones ranked in the top ten supply 25% to 30% of the sample.

Inclusive of the bounding cysteine and phenylalanine, the CDR3 is 18 residues long. CDR3 DNA only is kept here, 54 bases in frame from base 1. Between the V and J ends, shortened by 4 bases and 8 bases respectively, the junction contains 26 bases. The germline V gene yields MGHRA for CDR1 and YSYEKL for CDR2. Sequenced here: EBV YVL epitope tetramer+ CD8+ T cells sorted from PBMCs, sampled during acute infectious mononucleosis. In the paper's terms, the cell subset or site label means: CD8 T cells binding a tetramer with EBV BRLF1 109-117 peptide (YVL-BR). The source of this sequence is a young woman with infectious mononucleosis caused by EBV. The rearranged chain carries TRBV4-1 and TRBJ2-2; the D segment may tentatively be TRBD1 or TRBD2, each giving 5 matched bases. This receptor carries the CDR3 CASSPLVGTGPTSGELFF. The nucleotide sequence reads as follows: TGCGCCAGCAGCCCCCTTGTTGGTACGGGACCAACGAGTGGGGAGCTGTTTTTT.